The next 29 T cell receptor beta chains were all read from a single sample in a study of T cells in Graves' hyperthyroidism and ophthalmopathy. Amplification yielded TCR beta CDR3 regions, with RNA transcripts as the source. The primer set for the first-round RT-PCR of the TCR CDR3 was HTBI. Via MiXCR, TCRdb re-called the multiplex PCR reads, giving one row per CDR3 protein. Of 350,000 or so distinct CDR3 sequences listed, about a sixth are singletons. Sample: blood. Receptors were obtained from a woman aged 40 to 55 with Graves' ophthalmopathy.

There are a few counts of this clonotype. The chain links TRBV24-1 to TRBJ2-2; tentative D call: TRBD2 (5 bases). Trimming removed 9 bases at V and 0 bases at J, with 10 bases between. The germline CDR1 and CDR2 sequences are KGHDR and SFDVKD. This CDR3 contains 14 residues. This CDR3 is CATERSANTGELFF. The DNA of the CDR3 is TGTGCCACCGAGCGGAGCGCGAACACCGGGGAGCTGTTTTTT.

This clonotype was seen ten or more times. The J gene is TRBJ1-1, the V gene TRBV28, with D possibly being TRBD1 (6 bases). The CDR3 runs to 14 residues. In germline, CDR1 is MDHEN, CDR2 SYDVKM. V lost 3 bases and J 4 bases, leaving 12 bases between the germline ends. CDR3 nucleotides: TGTGCCAGCAGTTTCGGTGTAGGGGGCACTGAAGCTTTCTTT. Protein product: CASSFGVGGTEAFF.

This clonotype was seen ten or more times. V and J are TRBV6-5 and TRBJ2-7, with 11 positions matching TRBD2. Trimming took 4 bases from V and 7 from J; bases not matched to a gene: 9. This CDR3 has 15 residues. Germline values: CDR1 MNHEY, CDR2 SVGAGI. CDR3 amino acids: CASSFLAGGLQEQYF. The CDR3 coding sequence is TGTGCCAGCAGTTTCCTAGCGGGAGGCCTGCAGGAGCAGTACTTC.

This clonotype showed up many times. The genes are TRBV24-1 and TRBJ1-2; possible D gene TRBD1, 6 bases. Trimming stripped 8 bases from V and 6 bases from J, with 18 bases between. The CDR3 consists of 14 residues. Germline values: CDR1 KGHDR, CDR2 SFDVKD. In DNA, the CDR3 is TGTGCCACCAATGACAACCAGGGGACGGATGGCTACACCTTC. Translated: CATNDNQGTDGYTF.

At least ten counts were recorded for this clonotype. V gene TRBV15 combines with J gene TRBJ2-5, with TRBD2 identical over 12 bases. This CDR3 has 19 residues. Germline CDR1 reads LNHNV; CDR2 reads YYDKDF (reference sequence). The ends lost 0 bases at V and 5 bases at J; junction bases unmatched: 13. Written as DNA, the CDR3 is TGTGCCACCAGCAGAGATCTCACGAGAGCTAGCGGGAGGGGGGAGACCCAGTACTTC. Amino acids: CATSRDLTRASGRGETQYF.

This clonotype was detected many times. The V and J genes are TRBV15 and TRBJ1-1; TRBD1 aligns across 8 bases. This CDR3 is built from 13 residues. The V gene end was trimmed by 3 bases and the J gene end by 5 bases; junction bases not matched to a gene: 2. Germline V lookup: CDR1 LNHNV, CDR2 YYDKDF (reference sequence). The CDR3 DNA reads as TGTGCCACCAGCAGTGACAGGGGTACTGAAGCTTTCTTT. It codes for CATSSDRGTEAFF. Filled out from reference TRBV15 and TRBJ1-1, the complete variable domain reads DAMVIQNPRYQVTQFGKPVTLSCSQTLNHNVMYWYQQKSSQAPKLLFHYYDKDFNNEADTPDNFQSRRPNTSFCFLDIRSPGLGDTAMYLCATSSDRGTEAFFGQGTRLTVV.

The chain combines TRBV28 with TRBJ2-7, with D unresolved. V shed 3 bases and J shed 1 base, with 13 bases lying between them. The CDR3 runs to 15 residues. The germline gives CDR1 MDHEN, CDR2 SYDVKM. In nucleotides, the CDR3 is TGTGCCAGCAGTTTCTTGGCGGAAAGGTCCTACGAGCAGTACTTC. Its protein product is CASSFLAERSYEQYF.

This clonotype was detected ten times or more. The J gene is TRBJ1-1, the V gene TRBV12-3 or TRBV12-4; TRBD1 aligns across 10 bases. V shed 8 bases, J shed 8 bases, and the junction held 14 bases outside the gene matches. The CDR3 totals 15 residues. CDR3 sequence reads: CASRQNRDRGREAFF. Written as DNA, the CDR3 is TGTGCCAGCCGGCAGAACAGGGACAGGGGCCGGGAAGCTTTCTTT.

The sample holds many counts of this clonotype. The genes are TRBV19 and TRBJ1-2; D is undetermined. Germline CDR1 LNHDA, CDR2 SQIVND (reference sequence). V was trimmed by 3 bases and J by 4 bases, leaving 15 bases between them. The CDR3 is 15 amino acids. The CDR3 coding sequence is TGTGCCAGTAGTATCAAAGGCGGAAACCTCTATGGCTACACCTTC. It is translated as CASSIKGGNLYGYTF.

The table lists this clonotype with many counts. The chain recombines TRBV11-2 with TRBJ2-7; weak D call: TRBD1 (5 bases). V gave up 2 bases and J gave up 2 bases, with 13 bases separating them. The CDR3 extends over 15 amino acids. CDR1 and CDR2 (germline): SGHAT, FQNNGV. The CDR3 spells CASSLFSGPTYEQYF. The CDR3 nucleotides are TGTGCCAGCAGCTTATTTTCAGGGCCCACCTACGAGCAGTACTTC.

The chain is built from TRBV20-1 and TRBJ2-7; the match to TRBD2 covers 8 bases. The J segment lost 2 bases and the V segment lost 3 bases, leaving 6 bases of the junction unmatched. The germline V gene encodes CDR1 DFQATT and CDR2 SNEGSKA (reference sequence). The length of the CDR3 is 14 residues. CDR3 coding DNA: TGCAGTGCTAGTAGCGGGAACCGCCCCTACGAGCAGTACTTC. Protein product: CSASSGNRPYEQYF.

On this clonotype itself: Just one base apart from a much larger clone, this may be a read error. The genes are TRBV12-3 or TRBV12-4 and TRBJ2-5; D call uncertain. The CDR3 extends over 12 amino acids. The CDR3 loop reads CASSFDEETPYF. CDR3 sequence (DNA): TGTGCCAGCAGTTTCGATGAAGAGACCCCGTACTTC.

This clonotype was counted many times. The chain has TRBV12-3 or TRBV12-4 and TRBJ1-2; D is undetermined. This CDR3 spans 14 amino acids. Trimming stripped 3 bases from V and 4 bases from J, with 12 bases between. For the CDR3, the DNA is TGTGCCAGCAGTTTCGGGAGGACGGTCTATGGCTACACCTTC. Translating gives CASSFGRTVYGYTF.

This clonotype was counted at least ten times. The CDR3, as DNA: TGCAGCGTTCCCTGGGGGGACAGGGGGCGAAGTGAGACCCAGTACTTC. It encodes CSVPWGDRGRSETQYF. The V call is TRBV29-1, the J call TRBJ2-5; TRBD1 agrees at 12 bases. Looked up from germline, CDR1 is SQVTM and CDR2 is ANQGSEA. The CDR3 length is 16 residues. The J segment lost 5 bases and the V segment lost 5 bases, leaving 12 bases of the junction unmatched.

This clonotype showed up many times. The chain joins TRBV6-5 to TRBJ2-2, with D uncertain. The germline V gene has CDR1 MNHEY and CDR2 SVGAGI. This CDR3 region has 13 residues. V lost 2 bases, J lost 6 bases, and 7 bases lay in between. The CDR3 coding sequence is TGTGCCAGCAGTTACAAGTTACCCGGGGAGCTGTTTTTT. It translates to CASSYKLPGELFF.

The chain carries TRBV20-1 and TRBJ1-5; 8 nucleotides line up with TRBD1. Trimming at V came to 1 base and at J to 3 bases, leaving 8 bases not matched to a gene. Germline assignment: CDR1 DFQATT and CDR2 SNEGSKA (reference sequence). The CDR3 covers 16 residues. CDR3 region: CSARAVTGGDNQPQHF. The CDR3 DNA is TGCAGTGCTAGAGCGGTTACAGGGGGGGACAATCAGCCCCAGCATTTT.

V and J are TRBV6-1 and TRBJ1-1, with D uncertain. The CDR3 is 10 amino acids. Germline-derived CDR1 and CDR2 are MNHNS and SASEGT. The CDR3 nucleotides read TGTGACAGTAGTTATTCTGAAGCTTTCTTT. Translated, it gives CDSSYSEAFF.

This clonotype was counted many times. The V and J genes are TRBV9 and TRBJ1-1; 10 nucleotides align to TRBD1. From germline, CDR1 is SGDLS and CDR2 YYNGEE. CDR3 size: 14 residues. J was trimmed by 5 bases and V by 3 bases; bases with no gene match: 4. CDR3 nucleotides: TGTGCCAGCAGCGACCGGGACAGGGGTACTGAAGCTTTCTTT. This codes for CASSDRDRGTEAFF.

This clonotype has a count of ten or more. The CDR3 DNA reads TGCGCCAGCAGCTCCCCAGAGCGGGGATTCACTGAAGCTTTCTTT. Protein product: CASSSPERGFTEAFF. The chain couples TRBV4-1 to TRBJ1-1; D is ambiguous. V was shortened by 5 bases and J by 4 bases, with 17 bases between the two germline ends. This CDR3 spans 15 amino acids. Germline CDR1 reads MGHRA; CDR2 reads YSYEKL.

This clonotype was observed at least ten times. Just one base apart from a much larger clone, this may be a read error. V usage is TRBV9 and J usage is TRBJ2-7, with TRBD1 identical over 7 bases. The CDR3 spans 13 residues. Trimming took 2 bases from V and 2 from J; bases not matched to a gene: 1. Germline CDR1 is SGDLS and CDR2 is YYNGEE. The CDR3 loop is CASSVTGTYEQYF. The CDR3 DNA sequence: TGTGCCAGCAGCGTGACAGGGACCTACGAGCAGTACTTC.

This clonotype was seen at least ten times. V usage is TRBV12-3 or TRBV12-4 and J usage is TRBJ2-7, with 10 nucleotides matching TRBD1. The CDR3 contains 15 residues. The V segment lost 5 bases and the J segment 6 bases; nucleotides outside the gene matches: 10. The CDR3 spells CASSDDGTGVSEQYF. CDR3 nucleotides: TGTGCCAGCAGTGACGACGGGACAGGGGTCTCCGAGCAGTACTTC.

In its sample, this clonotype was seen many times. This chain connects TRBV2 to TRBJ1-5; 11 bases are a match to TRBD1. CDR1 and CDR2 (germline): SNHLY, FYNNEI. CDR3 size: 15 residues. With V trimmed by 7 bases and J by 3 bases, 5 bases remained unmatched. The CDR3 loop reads CASNGQGATNQPQHF. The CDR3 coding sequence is TGTGCCAGCAATGGACAGGGGGCCACCAATCAGCCCCAGCATTTT.

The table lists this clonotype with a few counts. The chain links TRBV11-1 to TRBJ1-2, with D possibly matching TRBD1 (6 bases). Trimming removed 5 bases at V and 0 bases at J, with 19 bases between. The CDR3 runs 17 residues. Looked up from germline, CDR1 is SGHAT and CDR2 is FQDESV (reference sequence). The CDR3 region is CASSRQGRATANYGYTF. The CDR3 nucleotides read TGTGCCAGCAGCCGTCAGGGGCGAGCGACTGCTAACTATGGCTACACCTTC. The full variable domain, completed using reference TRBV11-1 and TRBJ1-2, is EAEVAQSPRYKITEKSQAVAFWCDPISGHATLYWYRQILGQGPELLVQFQDESVVDDSQLPKDRFSAERLKGVDSTLKIQPAELGDSAMYLCASSRQGRATANYGYTFGSGTRLTVV.

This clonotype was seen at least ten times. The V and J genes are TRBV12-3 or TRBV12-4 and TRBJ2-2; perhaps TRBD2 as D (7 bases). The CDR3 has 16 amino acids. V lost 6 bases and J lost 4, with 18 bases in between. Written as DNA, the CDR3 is TGTGCCAGCAGCCCTCGGGGGGCGATTGGCACCGGGGAGCTGTTTTTT. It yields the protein CASSPRGAIGTGELFF.

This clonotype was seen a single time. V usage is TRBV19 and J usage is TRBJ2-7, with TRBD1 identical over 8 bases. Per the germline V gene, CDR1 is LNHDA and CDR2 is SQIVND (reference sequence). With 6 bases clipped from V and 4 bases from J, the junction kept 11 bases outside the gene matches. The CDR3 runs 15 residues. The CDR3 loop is CASSQADRVAYEQYF. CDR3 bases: TGTGCCAGTAGCCAGGCGGACAGGGTGGCGTACGAGCAGTACTTC.

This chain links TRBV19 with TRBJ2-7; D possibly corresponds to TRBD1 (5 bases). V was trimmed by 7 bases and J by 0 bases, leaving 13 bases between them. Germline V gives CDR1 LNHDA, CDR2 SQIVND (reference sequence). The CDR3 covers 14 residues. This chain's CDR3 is CASKTSDSSYEQYF. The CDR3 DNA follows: TGTGCCAGTAAAACCTCCGACAGCTCCTACGAGCAGTACTTC. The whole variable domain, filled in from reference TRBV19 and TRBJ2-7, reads DGGITQSPKYLFRKEGQNVTLSCEQNLNHDAMYWYRQDPGQGLRLIYYSQIVNDFQKGDIAEGYSVSREKKESFPLTVTSAQKNPTAFYLCASKTSDSSYEQYFGPGTRLTVT.

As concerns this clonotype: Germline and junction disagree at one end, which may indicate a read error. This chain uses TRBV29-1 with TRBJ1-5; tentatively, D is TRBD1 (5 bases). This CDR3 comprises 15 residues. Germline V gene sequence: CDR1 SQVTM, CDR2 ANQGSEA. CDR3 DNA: TGCAGCGTTGGTTTCGACAGATATAGCAATCAGCCCCTGCATTTT. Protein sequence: CSVGFDRYSNQPLHF.

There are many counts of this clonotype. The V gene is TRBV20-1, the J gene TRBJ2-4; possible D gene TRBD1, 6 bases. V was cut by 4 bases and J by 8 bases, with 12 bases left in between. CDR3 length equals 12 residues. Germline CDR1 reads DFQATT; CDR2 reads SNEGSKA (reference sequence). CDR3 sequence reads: CSAKQGVHIQYF. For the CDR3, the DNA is TGCAGTGCTAAACAGGGAGTGCACATTCAGTACTTC.

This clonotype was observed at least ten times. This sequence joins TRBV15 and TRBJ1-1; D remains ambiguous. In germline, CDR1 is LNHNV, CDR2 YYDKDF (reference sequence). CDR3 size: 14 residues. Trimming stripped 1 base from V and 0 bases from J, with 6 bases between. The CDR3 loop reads CATSRGHMNTEAFF. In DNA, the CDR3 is TGTGCCACCAGCAGAGGACATATGAACACTGAAGCTTTCTTT. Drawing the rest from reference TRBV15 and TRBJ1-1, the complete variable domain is DAMVIQNPRYQVTQFGKPVTLSCSQTLNHNVMYWYQQKSSQAPKLLFHYYDKDFNNEADTPDNFQSRRPNTSFCFLDIRSPGLGDTAMYLCATSRGHMNTEAFFGQGTRLTVV.